This is a list of T cell receptor beta chains from one sample in a study of monozygotic twins with inflammatory bowel disease. Reanalyzing the 5' RACE reads, TCRdb keeps one entry per CDR3 protein, without DNA. The sample totals 300,000 to 350,000 distinct CDR3 sequences. The sample taken for sequencing was blood. These receptors all stem from a human donor with ulcerative colitis or Crohn's disease, or a healthy co-twin of an affected twin (not recorded which). Each CDR3 is given with its conserved first and last residue.

v_gene: TRBV20-1; j_gene: TRBJ2-7; CDR3aa: CSARDNRALYEQYF
v_gene: TRBV5-4; j_gene: TRBJ1-6; CDR3aa: CASSLGGTGNSPLHF
v_gene: TRBV6-1; j_gene: TRBJ1-2; CDR3aa: CASSPQGKGGYTF
v_gene: TRBV12-5; j_gene: TRBJ1-6; CDR3aa: CASGLEGGLPLHF
v_gene: TRBV4-3; j_gene: TRBJ2-3; CDR3aa: CASSLSGGASDTQYF
v_gene: TRBV4-3; j_gene: TRBJ2-1; CDR3aa: CASSLTSGYYNEQFF
v_gene: TRBV6-4; j_gene: TRBJ2-2; CDR3aa: CASKNEGRGGTGELFF
v_gene: TRBV29-1; j_gene: TRBJ2-6; CDR3aa: CSVAGQGGDAGAYVLTF
v_gene: TRBV2; j_gene: TRBJ2-2; CDR3aa: CASSSEGPLQYTGELFF
v_gene: TRBV20-1; j_gene: TRBJ2-4; CDR3aa: CSASVGRENIQYF
v_gene: TRBV9; j_gene: TRBJ2-3; CDR3aa: CASSVDAGQDTQYF
v_gene: TRBV6-2/TRBV6-3; j_gene: TRBJ2-5; CDR3aa: CASSAGLQETQYF
v_gene: TRBV15; j_gene: TRBJ1-1; CDR3aa: CATSSRDLGAFF
v_gene: TRBV7-2; j_gene: TRBJ2-7; CDR3aa: CASSVVGYEQYF
v_gene: TRBV5-5; j_gene: TRBJ2-7; CDR3aa: CASSLLGAYEQYF
v_gene: TRBV4-3; j_gene: TRBJ2-7; CDR3aa: CASSPNTLGGAEQYF